This entry features one T cell receptor (beta chain) sequence. What antigen it recognizes has not been identified. Within one base of it there is no much larger clone, and no base qualities were kept. Sequencing of the TRB variable region was done with the immunoSEQ hsTCRB v3.0 assay at survey level resolution. TRB sequencing targeted a depth of about 40,000-50,000 T-cell genomes per sample. An Illumina MiSeq with a v3 150-cycle kit was used to sequence the pooled TRB libraries. The original methods were these. Repertoire analysis was performed in R inside a reproducible Nextflow workflow that covered QC, data transformation and analysis. LymphoSeq2, an R package for AIRR-Seq data exploration, was used to implement custom analyses. A handful of samples yielding fewer than 5000 total TRB sequences were excluded, leaving more than 150 analyzed HIV repertoires. Among the 180 to 200 retained HIV repertoires, approximately 57 were collected before ART initiation and 120 to 140 were collected after ART initiation. Repertoires were downsampled to 5000 TRB nucleotide sequences, with summary statistics averaged over 100 downsampling iterations. Only TRB sequences with CDR3 regions of at least seven amino acids were retained for analysis. A Shannon entropy-derived clonality score and the Gini coefficient were used to measure diversity. In repertoire networks, the top 5000 CDR3 amino acid sequences were linked whenever an edit distance of one separated two sequences. For TRB CDR3 amino acid sequences, GLIPH2 was used to predict antigen specificity groups and MHC restriction. To flag known CMV, EBV, HIV or tissue antigen associations, CDR3 amino acid sequences were matched against VDJdb and McPAS-TCR. Pre-ART, post-ART and control groups were compared with Wilcoxon signed-rank tests and Holm-Bonferroni correction. The source is immuneACCESS, and TCRdb retained only in-frame sequences with V and J called. Part of the clones is not carried over; for the studies checked, unresolved V genes explain less than half of this, and the remainder is unexplained. Clone size and V and J calls were adopted from that table, with D and trimming inferred from the DNA. Counted in this sample were roughly 16,000 clones; roughly nine tenths of them appeared once. The ten largest clones capture 8.9% of the sample.

The source of the sample is a study of long-term antiretroviral therapy in people with HIV (dated by TCRdb to the early 2020s). Describing the broader study: Collection of the earliest samples took place about a decade ahead of the 2015 WHO recommendation for immediate ART, at a time when ART was typically delayed until CD4 counts fell. No cross-contamination during QIAcube processing was shown when test extractions of a monoclonal T-cell line were performed alongside around 30 polyclonal samples. Eleven of the 30 participants with HIV were female. This retrospective serial study examined whether starting ART and sustained HIV suppression were associated with changes in the composition and diversity of the TRB repertoire in peripheral blood. A total of roughly 180 cryopreserved PBMC samples were contributed to the cohort by 30 adults with confirmed HIV infection, with samples collected serially over a mean of 6 years (range 1-12).

The investigation overall reported the following: Because PBMC availability was limited, only the TCR beta chain was sequenced, with no alpha chain pairing. No data were available on ART adherence, viral resistance or therapy changes, limiting inferences about post-ART repertoire changes. Expanded TRB clones identified before ART initiation dominated the repertoire across all time points, though the dominance fluctuated and decreased in many PLHIV after ART. Narrower CDR3 length ranges were observed in HIV repertoires than in controls, and an antigen-experienced repertoire with only a slight naive shift after ART was suggested by the network structure. A significant increase in TRB diversity was found to be associated with ART initiation, although TRB diversity was observed to remain significantly below that of transplant donor controls even after long-term ART. The samples span the years 2004 to 2017, and the ART regimens used may be less effective than current regimens. Because pre-ART samples had limited cell numbers, unsorted PBMC were profiled rather than sorted CD4+ and CD8+ T cells.

The germline V gene gives CDR1 as MGHDK and CDR2 as SYGVNS. There are 15 amino acids in the CDR3, from cysteine to phenylalanine inclusive. This entry keeps only the CDR3 DNA: 45 bases, framed from base 1. Clipping removes 6 bases from V and 7 bases from J, with 9 as the unmatched junction base count. To be included, a participant needed at least one PBMC sample from before ART initiation plus at least two post-ART samples. Every participant with HIV received treatment in the United States of America. Cryopreserved samples of roughly 0.95-10 million PBMC were thawed and washed before DNA extraction. At the time of the earliest PBMC sample, participants with HIV were aged between roughly 20 and 55 years. Each participant contributed PBMC samples from 1-4 timepoints before ART initiation and 2-8 timepoints after ART initiation, with a median of 7 samples. Serial HIV viral load, CD4+ T-cell count, ART history and demographic data were obtained for every participant. Using a Qiagen kit on a QIAcube, genomic DNA was extracted from unsorted PBMC, with samples processed in batches of 12.

This chain is built from TRBV25-1 and TRBJ2-1; TRBD1 aligns with 10 central bases. Sequenced here: unsorted PBMCs, sampled 0.3 years after starting antiretroviral therapy. The sequence was obtained from a man aged 55-75 years with HIV. At the DNA level, the sequence is TGTGCCAGCAGCCTGGGACAGGGGAGAGGGAATGAGCAGTTCTTC. Translation gives CASSLGQGRGNEQFF.